One and the same sample provided the 19 T cell receptor beta chains below, sequenced in a study of monozygotic twins with inflammatory bowel disease. TCRdb reprocessed the 5' RACE reads; each CDR3 protein has one entry and no DNA is given. In all, the sample yields around 210,000 distinct CDR3 sequences. The sequencing input was blood. The origin of the receptors is a human donor with ulcerative colitis or Crohn's disease, or a healthy co-twin of an affected twin (not recorded which).

The rearrangement links TRBV5-1 to TRBJ2-7; TCRdb designates TRBD1, a call that cannot be tested without DNA. Germline V lookup: CDR1 SGHRS, CDR2 YFSETQ. CDR3 length: 15 residues. The CDR3 sequence: CASSPSQGASFEQYF.

The genes are TRBV29-1 and TRBJ2-1. CDR1 is SQVTM and CDR2 is ANQGSEA in the germline V gene. The CDR3 totals 11 residues. CDR3 loop: CSDRSYNEQFF.

The chain couples TRBV30 to TRBJ2-3. Germline loops: CDR1 GTSNPN, CDR2 SVGIG (reference sequence). The CDR3 totals 12 residues. CDR3 residues: CAWSVVTDTQYF.

This CDR3 is CASSVTSGPWEQFF. The genes are TRBV5-1 and TRBJ2-1; there is no DNA to check the TCRdb D call of TRBD2. The V gene's germline CDR1 is SGHRS and CDR2 YFSETQ. The CDR3 contains 14 residues.

This sequence joins TRBV5-1 and TRBJ2-5; TCRdb names TRBD2, which stays unverified in the absence of DNA. The CDR3 sequence is 14 residues long. CDR1 is SGHRS and CDR2 is YFSETQ in the germline V gene. The CDR3 region is CASSSGGPQETQYF.

J is TRBJ1-2 and V is TRBV11-2; TCRdb's D gene call, TRBD1, goes unchecked for lack of DNA. The CDR3 runs 14 residues. Germline values: CDR1 SGHAT, CDR2 FQNNGV. The CDR3 protein is CASSPEQGIGGYTF. Looking up the rest from reference TRBV11-2 and TRBJ1-2 gives the full variable domain: EAGVAQSPRYKIIEKRQSVAFWCNPISGHATLYWYQQILGQGPKLLIQFQNNGVVDDSQLPKDRFSAERLKGVDSTLKIQPAKLEDSAVYLCASSPEQGIGGYTFGSGTRLTVV.

The CDR3 loop is CASSYQGFFGELFF. The chain couples TRBV6-2 or TRBV6-3 to TRBJ2-2; TCRdb selects TRBD1, and the lack of DNA leaves this call unchecked. Germline-derived CDR1 and CDR2 are MNHEY and SVGEGT. The CDR3 length is 14 residues.

The V gene is TRBV6-1, the J gene TRBJ1-6. Germline V lookup: CDR1 MNHNS, CDR2 SASEGT. The CDR3 is 14 amino acids. CDR3: CASSEGRPDSPLHF.

The V and J genes are TRBV27 and TRBJ2-7; the D call of TRBD2 rests on TCRdb alone, since no DNA is present to check it. The germline CDR1 and CDR2 sequences are MNHEY and SMNVEV (reference sequence). The CDR3 contains 16 residues. CDR3 loop: CASSLGPGLANYEQYF.

V and J are TRBV5-4 and TRBJ2-3; lacking DNA, the TRBD2 call made by TCRdb goes unchecked. The germline V gene has CDR1 SGHNT and CDR2 YYREEE (reference sequence). The CDR3 runs 14 residues. The CDR3 reads CASSLEGRTDTQYF.

The chain combines TRBV5-1 with TRBJ2-1; the TCRdb D gene call, TRBD2, has no DNA to confirm it. Germline V CDR1 and CDR2: SGHRS, YFSETQ. The CDR3 consists of 20 residues. The CDR3 reads CASSLAGTSGREFSYNEQFF.

V gene TRBV15 combines with J gene TRBJ2-3; TCRdb's assignment of TRBD1 cannot be checked, as there is no DNA. Germline CDR1 and CDR2: LNHNV and YYDKDF (reference sequence). This CDR3 comprises 12 residues. CDR3 in amino acids: CATGDSTDTQYF.

The rearrangement links TRBV12-3 or TRBV12-4 to TRBJ2-7. There are 14 residues in the CDR3. CDR3 sequence: CASSLTGALTEQYF.

This chain joins TRBV7-2 and TRBJ2-2; absent DNA, TCRdb's TRBD1 call cannot be checked. Germline V gene data show CDR1 as SGHTA and CDR2 as FQGNSA. The CDR3 runs 15 residues. The chain's CDR3 is CASSLTRDRYGELFF.

CDR3 region: CASSSLNGELFF. The J gene is TRBJ2-2, the V gene TRBV7-2. There are 12 residues in the CDR3. Germline CDR1 is SGHTA and CDR2 is FQGNSA.

The chain joins TRBV7-2 to TRBJ2-2; without DNA, the TCRdb call of TRBD1 cannot be checked. The CDR3 is 14 amino acids. Looked up from germline, CDR1 is SGHTA and CDR2 is FQGNSA. The CDR3: CASSQGGGAGELFF.

This chain joins TRBV7-9 and TRBJ1-2; the TCRdb D gene call, TRBD1, has no DNA to confirm it. The CDR3 runs to 15 residues. CDR1 is SEHNR and CDR2 is FQNEAQ in the germline V gene (reference sequence). CDR3 in amino acids: CASSPLGGTGSGYTF.

This sequence joins TRBV5-1 and TRBJ2-6; TCRdb's assignment of TRBD2 cannot be checked, as there is no DNA. CDR3 size: 17 residues. Germline values: CDR1 SGHRS, CDR2 YFSETQ. The CDR3 sequence: CASRERAGSSGANVLTF.

J is TRBJ2-3 and V is TRBV10-2; the D call of TRBD2 rests on TCRdb alone, since no DNA is present to check it. This CDR3 contains 13 residues. Germline CDR1 WSHSY, CDR2 SAAADI. This CDR3 reads CASRETGRGVWYF.